This T cell receptor (beta chain) was found in a study of monozygotic twins with inflammatory bowel disease. Overall study findings and caveats: What may have added variability to patient repertoires is that immunosuppressive treatments differed.

As concerns this clonotype: Its antigen is undetermined.

TCRalpha and TCRbeta cDNA went through two nested PCRs of approximately 17 and 9 cycles. Reprocessing the 5' RACE reads, TCRdb reports a single entry for every CDR3 protein and omits DNA. Its table records tens of thousands of distinct CDR3 sequences. In germline, CDR1 is MNHEY, CDR2 SVGAGI. The CDR3 sequence is 15 residues long. The genes are TRBV6-5 and TRBJ2-3; TCRdb reports TRBD1, a call that lacks DNA to check it against. The sequenced sample consisted of blood. This clonotype originated in a human donor with ulcerative colitis or Crohn's disease, or a healthy co-twin of an affected twin (not recorded which). CDR3 amino acids: CASSSPGGGPDTQYF.